The clone carrying this TCR beta chain was detected many times. The antigen remains undetermined. A universal primer site and UMIs were added as TCR cDNA was made by 5'RACE template switching. Each CDR3 protein gets one entry after TCRdb re-called the 5' RACE reads with MiXCR. The sample contains 60,000 to 75,000 distinct CDR3 sequences, about 6% of which appear only once. The germline gives CDR1 MNHEY, CDR2 SVGEGT. Trimming cost V 6 bases and J 6 bases, with 9 bases left between them. The CDR3 loop spans 11 amino acids. The sample belongs to a study of T cells after yellow fever vaccination. Study-wide points: Contaminating bulk clonotypes could be abundant in FACS-sorted repertoires. Peak timing came faster in the weaker secondary response, day 5 versus 15. Post-booster repertoires contained most primary-vaccination clones again (around 96% CD4, about 90% CD8).

The sequencing here drew on CD8+ T cells sorted from PBMCs, taken approximately 40 days after the first yellow fever vaccination. This sequence originates from a man between 18 and 35 years old who received the YFV17D yellow fever vaccine. The chain recombines TRBV6-2 or TRBV6-3 with TRBJ2-7; tentatively, D is TRBD1 (5 bases). The CDR3, as DNA: TGTGCCAGCAGCCGTGGGGCCGAGCAGTACGTC. Residues: CASSRGAEQYV.